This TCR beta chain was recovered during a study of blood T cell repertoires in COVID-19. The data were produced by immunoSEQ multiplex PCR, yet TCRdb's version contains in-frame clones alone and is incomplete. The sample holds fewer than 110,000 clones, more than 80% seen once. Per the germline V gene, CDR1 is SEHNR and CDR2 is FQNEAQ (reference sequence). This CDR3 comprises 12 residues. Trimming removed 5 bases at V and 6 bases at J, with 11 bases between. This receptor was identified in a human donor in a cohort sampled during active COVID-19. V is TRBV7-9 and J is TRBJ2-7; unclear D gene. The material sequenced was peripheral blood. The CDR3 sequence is CASSLPNSEQYF. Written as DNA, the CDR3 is TGTGCCAGCAGCCTCCCAAATAGCGAGCAGTACTTC.